This record looks at one T cell receptor (beta chain) sequence and its context. The sequencing template was cDNA reverse transcribed from extracted RNA. Profiled with immunoSEQ multiplex PCR; TCRdb holds only in-frame clones, not every one. This sample yields almost 250,000 clones, of which under 70% are seen a single time; 0.95% to 1.5% belongs to the top ten. This entry is derived from a study of CD8+ T cells in alopecia areata. Study summary: Tofacitinib was taken orally by treated patients, and the dose was 5 to 10 mg twice daily.

Germline V gene data show CDR1 as SGDLS and CDR2 as YYNGEE. With 4 bases removed from V and 0 bases from J, the gap between germline ends came to 11 bases. The CDR3 is made up of 15 amino acids. The chain combines TRBV9 with TRBJ2-1, with D possibly matching TRBD2 (6 bases). The receptor's source is a human donor with alopecia areata. The source material was CD4+ T cells sorted from blood, sampled at week 0. The CDR3 DNA is TGTGCCAGCAGCCCAGGAGGGGCCTCCTACAATGAGCAGTTCTTC. Translation gives CASSPGGASYNEQFF. Full variable domain (outside the CDR3, taken from reference TRBV9 and TRBJ2-1): DSGVTQTPKHLITATGQRVTLRCSPRSGDLSVYWYQQSLDQGLQFLIQYYNGEERAKGNILERFSAQQFPDLHSELNLSSLELGDSALYFCASSPGGASYNEQFFGPGTRLTVL.